This TCR beta chain was recovered during a study of T cell repertoires in ileal Crohn's disease. Study overall: Over 30% were active smokers at surgery; median disease duration was around 7.9 years. Study-wide findings and caveats: Compared with non-smokers, active smokers at surgery showed more clonal expansions.

The germline V gene encodes CDR1 MNHNS and CDR2 SASEGT. V shed 3 bases and J 2 bases; nucleotides not matched to a gene: 17. This CDR3 contains 20 residues. As concerns this clone: What it recognizes is unknown.

The data were produced by immunoSEQ multiplex PCR, yet TCRdb's version contains in-frame clones alone and is incomplete. The table includes approximately 15,000 clones, 80% detected once. This chain joins TRBV6-1 and TRBJ1-3, with TRBD1 matching over 9 bases. The clonotype was recovered from an adult with Crohn's disease. Input material: ileal tissue. The CDR3 loop is CASSDTGTGFIRYPGNTIYF. DNA of the CDR3: TGTGCCAGCAGTGACACCGGGACAGGGTTCATCCGTTACCCTGGAAACACCATATATTTT.